These 24 T cell receptor beta chains share one sample of origin, sequenced in a study of T cells after yellow fever vaccination. TCRdb analysed the 5' RACE reads with MiXCR anew, one entry per CDR3 protein. There are 550,000 to 750,000 distinct CDR3 sequences in the sample; roughly 13% occur only once, and more than 13% lies in the top ten. The sample was PBMCs, taken on the day of the yellow fever booster vaccination. The origin of the receptors is a man between 25 and 39 years old who received the YFV17D yellow fever vaccine.

This clonotype came up a few times. V usage is TRBV7-9 and J usage is TRBJ2-5, with D maybe TRBD1 (8 bases). The CDR3 has 14 amino acids. Trimming removed 4 bases from V and 5 bases from J, with 14 bases in between. Germline V gives CDR1 SEHNR, CDR2 FQNEAQ (reference sequence). As DNA, the CDR3 is TGTGCCAGCAGCTCCCACAGGGGGGGGGAGACCCAGTACTTC. This encodes CASSSHRGGETQYF.

In its sample, this clonotype was seen many times. V usage is TRBV7-9 and J usage is TRBJ1-1; weak D call: TRBD1 (6 bases). Germline-derived CDR1 and CDR2 are SEHNR and FQNEAQ (reference sequence). The CDR3 sequence is 14 residues long. Between the trimmed V and J ends, which lost 2 bases and 7 bases, there was a span of 14 bases. The CDR3 coding sequence is TGTGCCAGCAGCTTAAGACGGGGAGGGGGTGAAGCTTTCTTT. Its protein product is CASSLRRGGGEAFF.

This clonotype was picked up many times. V usage is TRBV18 and J usage is TRBJ2-3; D call uncertain. V was shortened by 8 bases and J by 4 bases, with 7 bases between the two germline ends. CDR3 size: 11 residues. The germline gives CDR1 KGHSH, CDR2 LQKENI. The CDR3 DNA is TGTGCCAGCACCGCGGCAGATACGCAGTATTTT. Translated, it gives CASTAADTQYF.

The chain recombines TRBV7-6 with TRBJ2-2; 16 bases map to TRBD2. With V trimmed by 4 bases and J by 3 bases, 2 bases remained unmatched. This CDR3 region has 17 residues. Looked up from germline, CDR1 is SGHVS and CDR2 is FNYEAQ. The CDR3 region is CASSWGTSGRDTGELFF. CDR3 bases: TGTGCCAGCAGCTGGGGGACTAGCGGGAGGGACACCGGGGAGCTGTTTTTT.

This clonotype was observed a few times. The J gene is TRBJ2-5, the V gene TRBV5-1, with 12 nucleotides matching TRBD2. This CDR3 contains 16 residues. Germline loops: CDR1 SGHRS, CDR2 YFSETQ. J lost 4 bases, V lost 2 bases, and 6 bases had no gene match. The CDR3 region is CASSFKLAGGPETQYF. The CDR3, as DNA: TGCGCCAGCAGCTTCAAGCTAGCGGGAGGGCCAGAGACCCAGTACTTC. Full variable domain (remainder filled in from reference TRBV5-1 and TRBJ2-5): KAGVTQTPRYLIKTRGQQVTLSCSPISGHRSVSWYQQTPGQGLQFLFEYFSETQRNKGNFPGRFSGRQFSNSRSEMNVSTLELGDSALYLCASSFKLAGGPETQYFGPGTRLLVL.

Only a few counts were recorded for this clonotype. V gene TRBV10-3 combines with J gene TRBJ2-3; 12 bases agree with TRBD2. The J segment lost 0 bases and the V segment lost 2 bases, leaving 12 bases of the junction unmatched. CDR3 length: 20 amino acids. CDR1 and CDR2 from the germline V gene are ENHRY and SYGVKD. CDR3 sequence: CAISERMGTSGPGSTDTQYF. The CDR3 DNA reads as TGTGCCATCAGTGAGCGGATGGGGACTAGCGGGCCGGGGAGCACAGATACGCAGTATTTT.

This rearrangement joins TRBV29-1 to TRBJ1-4, with 7 bases matching TRBD1. The CDR3 extends over 13 amino acids. V lost 4 bases and J lost 8; bases outside the gene matches: 7. Germline loops: CDR1 SQVTM, CDR2 ANQGSEA. CDR3 nucleotide sequence: TGCAGCGTTGGGACAGGCTTCGACGAAAAACTGTTTTTT. Amino acid sequence: CSVGTGFDEKLFF.

This sequence joins TRBV20-1 and TRBJ2-2; possibly TRBD2 for D (5 bases). V dropped 1 base and J dropped 6 bases, with 12 bases sitting between them. The germline CDR1 and CDR2 sequences are DFQATT and SNEGSKA (reference sequence). The CDR3 sequence is 14 residues long. Written as DNA, the CDR3 is TGCAGTGCTAGAGTCCCTAGCCGACCCGGGGAGCTGTTTTTT. It is translated as CSARVPSRPGELFF.

The CDR3 spells CASSLKLVDTQYF. DNA for the CDR3: TGTGCCAGCAGCTTAAAACTAGTGGATACGCAGTATTTT. V and J are TRBV7-6 and TRBJ2-3; D may be TRBD2 (5 bases). V lost 2 bases to trimming and J lost 6 bases, with 9 bases between them. The CDR3 totals 13 residues. From germline, CDR1 is SGHVS and CDR2 FNYEAQ.

This chain uses TRBV28 with TRBJ2-2, with 10 bases matching TRBD1. V dropped 6 bases and J dropped 15; count of bases not matched to a gene: 10. Germline V gene data show CDR1 as MDHEN and CDR2 as SYDVKM. This CDR3 comprises 13 residues. Here the CDR3 DNA reads TGTGCCAGCAGCAAACCGGGACAGGGGTTCATGTTTTTT. Amino acid sequence: CASSKPGQGFMFF.

The genes are TRBV5-1 and TRBJ1-4; D ambiguous. CDR3 size: 17 residues. V gave up 0 bases and J gave up 0 bases, with 12 bases separating them. CDR1 is SGHRS, CDR2 YFSETQ, per germline. CDR3 protein: CASSLGRAQATNEKLFF. CDR3 nucleotide sequence: TGCGCCAGCAGCTTGGGGAGGGCCCAAGCAACTAATGAAAAACTGTTTTTT.

This clonotype was seen a handful of times. CDR3 sequence reads: CASSKRGQGWYNEQFF. The CDR3 DNA is TGTGCCAGTAGTAAACGGGGACAGGGGTGGTATAATGAGCAGTTCTTC. The rearrangement links TRBV19 to TRBJ2-1; TRBD1 aligns across 10 bases. This CDR3 region has 16 residues. Germline values: CDR1 LNHDA, CDR2 SQIVND (reference sequence). The ends lost 4 bases at V and 7 bases at J; junction bases unmatched: 10. Full variable domain (outside the CDR3, taken from reference TRBV19 and TRBJ2-1): DGGITQSPKYLFRKEGQNVTLSCEQNLNHDAMYWYRQDPGQGLRLIYYSQIVNDFQKGDIAEGYSVSREKKESFPLTVTSAQKNPTAFYLCASSKRGQGWYNEQFFGPGTRLTVL.

The gene calls are TRBV20-1 and TRBJ2-1; 8 bases are a match to TRBD2. The CDR3 sequence is 15 residues long. Trimming took 6 bases from V and 0 from J; bases not matched to a gene: 7. Germline loops: CDR1 DFQATT, CDR2 SNEGSKA (reference sequence). The DNA for the CDR3 is TGCAGTGCATTAACTAGCGGAGGCTCCTACAATGAGCAGTTCTTC. This translates into CSALTSGGSYNEQFF.

The chain carries TRBV5-1 and TRBJ2-1, with 13 bases that match TRBD2. CDR3 length: 16 residues. The V and J ends lost 0 bases and 8 bases, in that order; junction bases with no gene match: 5. The V gene's germline CDR1 is SGHRS and CDR2 YFSETQ. The CDR3 sequence: CASSLAGLAGLDEQFF. DNA of the CDR3: TGCGCCAGCAGCTTGGCGGGACTAGCGGGATTGGATGAGCAGTTCTTC.

This chain links TRBV24-1 with TRBJ2-6; D is uncertain. V lost 4 bases, J lost 4 bases, and 16 bases lay in between. CDR3 length: 17 amino acids. Per the germline V gene, CDR1 is KGHDR and CDR2 is SFDVKD. This chain's CDR3 is CATSDMGPHSGANVLTF. In nucleotides, the CDR3 is TGTGCCACCAGTGACATGGGCCCTCACTCCGGGGCCAACGTCCTGACTTTC.

This clonotype was counted between two and nine times. The chain carries TRBV20-1 and TRBJ1-1; 7 bases align to TRBD1. CDR1 and CDR2 from the germline V gene are DFQATT and SNEGSKA (reference sequence). V gave up 5 bases and J gave up 4 bases; unmatched junction bases: 13. The CDR3 is 15 amino acids. This CDR3 reads CSAASPKQGSTEAFF. In DNA form, the CDR3 reads TGCAGTGCTGCCTCTCCTAAACAGGGGTCCACTGAAGCTTTCTTT.

This sequence joins TRBV6-5 and TRBJ2-5; weak D call: TRBD1 (5 bases). Germline V gene data show CDR1 as MNHEY and CDR2 as SVGAGI. Trimming removed 0 bases from V and 4 bases from J, with 15 bases in between. CDR3 length equals 16 residues. The CDR3 is CASSYSTRTSGETQYF. CDR3 DNA sequence: TGTGCCAGCAGTTACTCGACCAGGACATCAGGAGAGACCCAGTACTTC.

The chain combines TRBV12-3 or TRBV12-4 with TRBJ2-1, with a possible D match to TRBD2 (5 bases). The length of the CDR3 is 12 residues. V dropped 7 bases and J dropped 6 bases, with 10 bases sitting between them. DNA for the CDR3: TGTGCCAGCACAAGGGCGGGCAATGAGCAGTTCTTC. Amino acid sequence: CASTRAGNEQFF.

DNA of the CDR3: TGCAGCGTGACTAGCGGGAGCCCTTTTTACAATGAGCAGTTCTTC. Residues: CSVTSGSPFYNEQFF. The rearrangement uses TRBV29-1 and TRBJ2-1; 12 nucleotides line up with TRBD2. CDR1 is SQVTM and CDR2 is ANQGSEA in the germline V gene. V lost 6 bases, J lost 4 bases, and 7 bases stayed unmatched. The CDR3 consists of 15 residues.

The gene calls are TRBV28 and TRBJ1-2; 9 bases are shared with TRBD1. This CDR3 comprises 14 residues. The germline gives CDR1 MDHEN, CDR2 SYDVKM. V was clipped by 5 bases and J by 7 bases; unmatched bases: 8. The CDR3: CASSPPGTGFGYTF. As DNA, the CDR3 is TGTGCCAGCAGTCCCCCCGGGACAGGGTTTGGCTACACCTTC.

The chain has TRBV7-2 and TRBJ2-3; D might be TRBD2 (7 bases). The CDR3 runs to 16 residues. Germline V gene sequence: CDR1 SGHTA, CDR2 FQGNSA. The ends were cut back, 7 bases at V and 8 bases at J, with 25 bases in the middle. The CDR3 coding sequence is TGTGCCAGCAACCTCGACACTGGGGGGGGACACGGTACGCAGTATTTT. It encodes CASNLDTGGGHGTQYF.

This chain links TRBV18 with TRBJ2-1; the match to TRBD2 covers 7 bases. J lost 3 bases, V lost 0 bases, and 5 bases had no gene match. The CDR3 is 16 amino acids. Germline V lookup: CDR1 KGHSH, CDR2 LQKENI. CDR3 protein: CASSPPSGEGYNEQFF. The CDR3, as DNA: TGTGCCAGCTCACCACCGTCGGGGGAGGGCTACAATGAGCAGTTCTTC.

This rearrangement joins TRBV6-2 or TRBV6-3 to TRBJ2-7; D gene uncertain. The CDR3 consists of 15 residues. The germline CDR1 and CDR2 sequences are MNHEY and SVGEGT. Trimming took 6 bases from V and 3 from J, leaving 18 bases between them. Here the CDR3 reads CASSPFLTNVYEQYF. In DNA form, the CDR3 reads TGTGCCAGCAGCCCGTTCCTCACCAATGTCTACGAGCAGTACTTC.

In this sample, this clonotype turned up a few times. The V call is TRBV12-3 or TRBV12-4, the J call TRBJ1-5; no reliable D call. Trimming pared 5 bases from V and 0 bases from J, leaving 11 bases between. There are 15 residues in the CDR3. CDR3 protein: CASSPVGYSNQPQHF. CDR3 DNA sequence: TGTGCCAGCAGTCCTGTTGGATATAGCAATCAGCCCCAGCATTTT.